This T cell receptor (beta chain) was captured by sequencing in a study of blood T cell repertoires in COVID-19. Turning to the study itself: COVID-19 samples collected from the United States, Italy and Spain covered acute and convalescent phases. PBMCs, B-cell-depleted T cells, or T cells provided the cDNA or gDNA that made up the material.

The V and J ends lost 3 bases and 4 bases respectively, with 12 bases between them. The CDR3 consists of 14 residues. Looked up from germline, CDR1 is LGHNA and CDR2 is YNFKEQ. The authors' processing: From reference gene primer amplification, estimates of nucleated cell counts were derived. Produced via immunoSEQ multiplex PCR; TCRdb's table is partial and in-frame only. V, J and clone size are taken as reported in that table, and D and trimming were inferred from the DNA itself. Of around 67,000 clones in the sample, under 95% were seen once. Sequencing used peripheral blood. The rearrangement joins TRBV4-2 to TRBJ1-2, with TRBD1 as a possible D gene (6 bases). This sequence was found in a human donor in a cohort sampled during active COVID-19. This CDR3 reads CASSQDSKLYGYTF. The CDR3 nucleotides read TGTGCCAGCAGCCAGGACAGCAAGCTCTATGGCTACACCTTC.